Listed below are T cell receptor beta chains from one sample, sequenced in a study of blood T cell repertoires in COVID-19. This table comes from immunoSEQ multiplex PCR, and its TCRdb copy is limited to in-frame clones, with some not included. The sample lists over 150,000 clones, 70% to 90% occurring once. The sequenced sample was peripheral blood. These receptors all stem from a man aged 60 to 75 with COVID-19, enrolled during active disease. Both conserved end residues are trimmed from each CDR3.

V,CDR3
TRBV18,ASSGGQSSYNEQF
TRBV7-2,ASSFSGPGEKLF
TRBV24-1,APWAATNEKLF
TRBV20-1,SARDPRGYT
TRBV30,AWGGEGWRLGVYNEQF
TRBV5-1,ASSLALAGGSDGYT
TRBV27,ASSLSSGSPLH
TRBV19,ASQGEGGAEAF
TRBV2,ASRGQGVGNSPLH
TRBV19,ASRPLAGANTGELF
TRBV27,ASSLPERGRF
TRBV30,AWSHWGQGSNQPQH
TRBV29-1,SVEGTRTYEQY
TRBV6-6,ASSQGFGGNQPQH
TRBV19,ASSMERERSNEQF
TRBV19,ASSIQGAMNTEAF
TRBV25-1,ASRETGGETEAF
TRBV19,ASSSIYEQY
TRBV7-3,ASSTDRERMNTEAF
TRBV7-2,ASSLARGQYNEQF
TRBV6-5,ASSYGLGGTIY
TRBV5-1,ASSLADRGSDTQY
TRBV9,ASSVGTQRLH
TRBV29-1,SVEDGGAIYGYT
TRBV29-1,SVVQANTEAF
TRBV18,ASSPNRGPGYT
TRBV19,ASRETGLNTGELF
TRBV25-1,ASSGGRGVAGELF
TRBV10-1,ASSESRVSRENYGYT
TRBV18,ASSPLRVNTEAF
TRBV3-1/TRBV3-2,ASSLGGQGNTEAF
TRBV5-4,ASSLTSGGGYEQY
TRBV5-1,ASSSVTGSHGYT
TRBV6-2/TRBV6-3,ASSSSGGLDTQY
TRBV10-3,AISPTSDRTDTQY
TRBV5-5,ASIGDRGYEQY
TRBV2,ASSPRDIYEQY
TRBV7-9,ASSLVQVTS
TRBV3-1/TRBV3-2,ASTGTVNSEQF
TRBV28,ASSLLSWGRGAKNIQY
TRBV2,ASLQGPLSPLH
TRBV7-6,ASSLEWGVNEKLF
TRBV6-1,ASSEGASGGLEQF
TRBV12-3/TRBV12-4,ASSSGHGYGYT
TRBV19,ASSTTSGSFTGELF
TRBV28,ASSLYAGGKLSTDTQY
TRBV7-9,ASSPLTSGEPLETQY